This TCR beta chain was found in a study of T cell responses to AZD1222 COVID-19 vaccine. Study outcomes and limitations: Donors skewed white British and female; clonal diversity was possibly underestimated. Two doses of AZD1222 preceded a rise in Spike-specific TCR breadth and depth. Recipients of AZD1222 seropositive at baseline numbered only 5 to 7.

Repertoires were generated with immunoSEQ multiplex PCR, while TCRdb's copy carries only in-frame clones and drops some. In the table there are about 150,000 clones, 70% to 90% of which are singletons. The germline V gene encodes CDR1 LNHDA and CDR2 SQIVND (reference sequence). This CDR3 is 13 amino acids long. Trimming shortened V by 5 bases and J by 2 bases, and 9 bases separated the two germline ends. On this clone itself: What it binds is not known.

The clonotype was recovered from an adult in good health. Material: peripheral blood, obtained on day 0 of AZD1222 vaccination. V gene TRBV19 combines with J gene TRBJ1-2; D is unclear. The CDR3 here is CASSPTGNYGYTF. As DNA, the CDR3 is TGTGCCAGTAGTCCCACCGGGAACTATGGCTACACCTTC.